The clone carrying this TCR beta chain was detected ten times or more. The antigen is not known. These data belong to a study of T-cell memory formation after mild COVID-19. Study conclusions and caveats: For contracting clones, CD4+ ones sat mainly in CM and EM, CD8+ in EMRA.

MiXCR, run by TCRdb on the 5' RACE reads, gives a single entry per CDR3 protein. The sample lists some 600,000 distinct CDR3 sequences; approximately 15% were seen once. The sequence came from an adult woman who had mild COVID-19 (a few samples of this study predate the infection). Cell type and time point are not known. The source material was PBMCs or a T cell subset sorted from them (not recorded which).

CDR3 region: CASSHLAVNTGELFF. The DNA of the CDR3 is TGTGCCAGCAGCCATCTAGCGGTCAACACCGGGGAGCTGTTTTTT. V usage is TRBV7-9 and J usage is TRBJ2-2; 7 nucleotides agree with TRBD2. V lost 5 bases and J lost 2; bases outside the gene matches: 5. The germline V gene has CDR1 SEHNR and CDR2 FQNEAQ (reference sequence). The CDR3 is 15 residues long.